Shown below are 18 T cell receptor beta chains from a single sample sequenced in a study of shared clonotypes between healthy human individuals. Repertoires were generated with immunoSEQ multiplex PCR, while TCRdb's copy carries only in-frame clones and drops some. Of more than 400,000 clones detected, around 85% appear once; the ten largest clones hold about an eighth. Material: PBMCs. The receptor source for this set is a woman between 35 and 50 years old in good health. Some clones in this sample may be carry-over from other donors' samples.

A word on this clone: A read error is likely here: a far larger clone is one base away. Distinct nucleotide sequences in the sample also encode this CDR3. The genes are TRBV29-1 and TRBJ2-5, with D tentatively TRBD1 (6 bases). The CDR3 runs 14 residues. Germline CDR1 reads SQVTM; CDR2 reads ANQGSEA. CDR3 nucleotides: TGTAGCGTTGGGGGCGGGCAGGTCGCGGAGACCCAGTACTTC. Its translation is CSVGGGQVAETQYF.

Worth noting for this clone: This likely stems from a read error, as it lies one base from a far larger clone. This same CDR3 is encoded by further DNA sequences in the sample. The chain has TRBV11-2 and TRBJ2-7, with D unclear. The V end lost 5 bases, the J end lost 4 bases, and 9 bases lay between the germline ends. Germline V lookup: CDR1 SGHAT, CDR2 FQNNGV. CDR3 size: 12 residues. The CDR3 region has the DNA TGTGCCAGCAGCAGGTGGGGTTACGAGCAGTACTTC. Translating gives CASSRWGYEQYF.

This clone was counted between two and nine times. The V call is TRBV30, the J call TRBJ1-1; tentative D call: TRBD1 (6 bases). Looked up from germline, CDR1 is GTSNPN and CDR2 is SVGIG (reference sequence). The V end lost 2 bases, the J end lost 3 bases, and 13 bases lay between the germline ends. CDR3 length: 14 residues. The CDR3 DNA is TGTGCCTGGAGTCAGACAGGAGGGGACACTGAAGCTTTCTTT. Protein sequence: CAWSQTGGDTEAFF.

This rearrangement joins TRBV7-6 to TRBJ2-7, with a possible D match to TRBD1 (6 bases). Trimming stripped 5 bases from V and 0 bases from J, with 17 bases between. The CDR3 consists of 16 residues. CDR1 is SGHVS and CDR2 is FNYEAQ in the germline V gene. The CDR3 nucleotides are TGTGCCAGCAGCCCCCGCCGGACAGCAAACTCCTACGAGCAGTACTTC. Translating it yields CASSPRRTANSYEQYF.

There are a few counts of this clone. This probably arose from a read error, given a far larger clone one base away. The chain employs TRBV18 and TRBJ1-1; 7 positions agree with TRBD1. There are 13 residues in the CDR3. CDR1 is KGHSH, CDR2 LQKENI, per germline. The CDR3 DNA sequence: TGTGCCAGCCCACCAGGGGGGGTCACTGAAGCTTTCTTT. Residues: CASPPGGVTEAFF. Using reference TRBV18 and TRBJ1-1 for the parts outside the CDR3, the full variable domain is NAGVMQNPRHLVRRRGQEARLRCSPMKGHSHVYWYRQLPEEGLKFMVYLQKENIIDESGMPKERFSAEFPKEGPSILRIQQVVRGDSAAYFCASPPGGVTEAFFGQGTRLTVV.

The chain joins TRBV4-3 to TRBJ2-3, with a possible D match to TRBD2 (6 bases). V was shortened by 0 bases and J by 0 bases, with 13 bases between the two germline ends. This CDR3 contains 17 residues. Germline loops: CDR1 LGHNA, CDR2 YSLEER. The CDR3 bases are TGCGCCAGCAGCCAAGAATACCGGGAGCGGAGCACAGATACGCAGTATTTT. Encoded protein: CASSQEYRERSTDTQYF.

Of note for this clone: A single base is all that separates this from a far larger clone, so a read error is likely. At the DNA level, this CDR3 is encoded by other sequences in the same sample as well. The J gene is TRBJ1-1, the V gene TRBV6-5; D gene unclear. V was cut by 0 bases and J by 8 bases, with 13 bases left in between. Per the germline V gene, CDR1 is MNHEY and CDR2 is SVGAGI. The CDR3 has 14 amino acids. As DNA, the CDR3 is TGTGCCAGCAGTTACTCAACAACTGGGGTCGAAGCTTTCTTT. Amino acid sequence: CASSYSTTGVEAFF.

The chain recombines TRBV5-8 with TRBJ2-7, with 8 bases that match TRBD1. Germline V gives CDR1 SGHTS, CDR2 YDEGEE. The junction had 14 bases not matched to a gene; V was cut back by 3 bases and J by 6 bases. This CDR3 has 16 residues. The CDR3 protein is CASSSGQGGLLSEQYF. The CDR3 coding sequence is TGTGCCAGCAGCTCCGGACAGGGAGGATTGCTCTCCGAGCAGTACTTC.

Points on this clone: With a far larger clone one base away, a read error is the likely cause. The V gene is TRBV30, the J gene TRBJ1-5; D gene ambiguous. CDR1 and CDR2 (germline): GTSNPN, SVGIG (reference sequence). This CDR3 contains 15 residues. CDR3: CARSALLGSNQPQHF. CDR3 nucleotide sequence: TGTGCCCGGAGCGCACTTTTGGGATCCAATCAGCCCCAGCATTTT.

This clone has just a few counts. This sample also contains other DNA sequences that code for the same CDR3. The chain links TRBV19 to TRBJ1-2, with no clear D. Per the germline V gene, CDR1 is LNHDA and CDR2 is SQIVND (reference sequence). V shed 2 bases and J shed 1 base, with 8 bases lying between them. The CDR3 loop spans 14 amino acids. The CDR3 DNA is TGTGCCAGTAGTATAAATGGAGATAACTATGGCTACACCTTC. It yields the protein CASSINGDNYGYTF.

The genes are TRBV11-3 and TRBJ2-3; D gene uncertain. Germline-derived CDR1 and CDR2 are SGHNT and YENEEA. With 5 bases removed from V and 8 bases from J, the gap between germline ends came to 11 bases. The CDR3 sequence is 12 residues long. The CDR3 bases are TGTGCCAGCAGCCGCGAGTTGGGTACGCAGTATTTT. Translated: CASSRELGTQYF.

This clone was seen repeatedly, ten times or more. The V call is TRBV5-4, the J call TRBJ2-1, with a possible D match to TRBD2 (6 bases). From germline, CDR1 is SGHNT and CDR2 YYREEE (reference sequence). The CDR3 has 16 amino acids. V shed 0 bases and J shed 1 base, with 11 bases lying between them. The CDR3 sequence: CASSLAGRRSYNEQFF. In DNA form, the CDR3 reads TGTGCCAGCAGCTTGGCGGGGAGGCGGTCCTACAATGAGCAGTTCTTC.

Remarks on this clone: This likely stems from a read error, as it lies one base from a far larger clone. CDR3 bases: TGTGCCAGCAGCCCTCCACTAGGTCCCACAGATACGCAGTATTTT. Encoded protein: CASSPPLGPTDTQYF. The V and J genes are TRBV13 and TRBJ2-3, with D perhaps TRBD2 (5 bases). The CDR3 length is 15 residues. Germline CDR1 PRHDT, CDR2 FYEKMQ (reference sequence). V dropped 5 bases and J dropped 2 bases, with 14 bases sitting between them.

The rearrangement links TRBV11-2 to TRBJ2-2; D call uncertain. The V and J ends lost 5 bases and 0 bases respectively, with 4 bases between them. CDR1 is SGHAT, CDR2 FQNNGV, per germline. CDR3 length: 13 residues. CDR3 in DNA: TGTGCCAGCAGCGGACCGAACACCGGGGAGCTGTTTTTT. This sequence encodes CASSGPNTGELFF. Variable domain in full (rest from reference TRBV11-2 and TRBJ2-2): EAGVAQSPRYKIIEKRQSVAFWCNPISGHATLYWYQQILGQGPKLLIQFQNNGVVDDSQLPKDRFSAERLKGVDSTLKIQPAKLEDSAVYLCASSGPNTGELFFGEGSRLTVL.

This clone was observed once. The rearrangement uses TRBV4-1 and TRBJ1-3, with TRBD1 matching 8 bases. CDR1 is MGHRA, CDR2 YSYEKL, per germline. The CDR3 extends over 15 amino acids. J was trimmed by 6 bases and V by 3 bases; bases with no gene match: 7. CDR3 region: CASSHAGTGENTIYF. In nucleotides, the CDR3 is TGCGCCAGCAGCCACGCCGGGACAGGTGAAAACACCATATATTTT.

Concerning this clone itself: Other DNA sequences in the same sample also yield this CDR3. The rearrangement links TRBV18 to TRBJ2-5, with D uncertain. There are 11 residues in the CDR3. The ends were cut back, 2 bases at V and 3 bases at J, with 1 base in the middle. Per germline, CDR1 KGHSH and CDR2 LQKENI. CDR3 DNA: TGTGCCAGCTCACCAGAAGAGACCCAGTACTTC. Protein sequence: CASSPEETQYF.

Details on this clone: The same CDR3 can be traced to other DNA sequences in this sample. The rearrangement uses TRBV7-9 and TRBJ2-7, with 10 bases that match TRBD2. The germline V gene encodes CDR1 SEHNR and CDR2 FQNEAQ (reference sequence). J lost 0 bases, V lost 3 bases, and 2 bases had no gene match. The CDR3 sequence is 15 residues long. The CDR3 DNA follows: TGTGCCAGCAGCTTGACTAGCGGGTCCTCCTACGAGCAGTACTTC. It yields the protein CASSLTSGSSYEQYF. Combining the CDR3 with reference TRBV7-9 and TRBJ2-7 gives the whole variable domain DTGVSQNPRHKITKRGQNVTFRCDPISEHNRLYWYRQTLGQGPEFLTYFQNEAQLEKSRLLSDRFSAERPKGSFSTLEIQRTEQGDSAMYLCASSLTSGSSYEQYFGPGTRLTVT.

Details on this clone: This sequence is one base from a far larger clone and is likely a read error. The same CDR3 can be traced to other DNA sequences in this sample. The chain carries TRBV5-4 and TRBJ2-4, with 7 positions matching TRBD2. Trimming removed 4 bases from V and 3 bases from J; junction bases left unmatched: 7. Germline CDR1 reads SGHNT; CDR2 reads YYREEE (reference sequence). There are 15 residues in the CDR3. The CDR3 DNA follows: TGTGCCAGCAGCCTGGGGGGGGATGGCAAAAACATTCAGTACTTC. This gives the protein CASSLGGDGKNIQYF. The whole variable domain, remainder taken from reference TRBV5-4 and TRBJ2-4, is ETGVTQSPTHLIKTRGQQVTLRCSSQSGHNTVSWYQQALGQGPQFIFQYYREEENGRGNFPPRFSGLQFPNYSSELNVNALELDDSALYLCASSLGGDGKNIQYFGAGTRLSVL.